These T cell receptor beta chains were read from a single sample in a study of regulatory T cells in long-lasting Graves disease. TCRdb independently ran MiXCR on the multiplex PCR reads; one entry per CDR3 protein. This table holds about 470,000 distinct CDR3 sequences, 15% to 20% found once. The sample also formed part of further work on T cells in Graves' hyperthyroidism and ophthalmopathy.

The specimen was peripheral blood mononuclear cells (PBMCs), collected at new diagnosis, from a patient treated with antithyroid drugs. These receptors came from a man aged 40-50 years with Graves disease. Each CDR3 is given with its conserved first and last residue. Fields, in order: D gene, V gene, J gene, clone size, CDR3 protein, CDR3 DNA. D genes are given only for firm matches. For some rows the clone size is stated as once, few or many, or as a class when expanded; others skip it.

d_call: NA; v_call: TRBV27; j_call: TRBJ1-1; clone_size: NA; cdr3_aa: CASIGGEYTEAFF; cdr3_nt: TGTGCCAGCATAGGGGGGGAGTACACTGAAGCTTTCTTT
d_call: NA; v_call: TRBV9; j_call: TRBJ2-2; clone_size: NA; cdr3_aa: CASSPTRRYTGELFF; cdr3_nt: TGTGCCAGCAGCCCAACGAGAAGGTACACCGGGGAGCTGTTTTTT
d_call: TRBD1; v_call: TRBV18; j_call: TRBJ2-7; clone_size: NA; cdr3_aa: CASSRRTGAYEQYF; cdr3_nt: TGTGCCAGCTCACGGAGGACAGGGGCCTACGAGCAGTACTTC
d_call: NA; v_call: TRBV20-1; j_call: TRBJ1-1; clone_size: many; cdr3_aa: CSPRRSNTEAFF; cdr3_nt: TGCAGTCCCCGACGCTCGAACACTGAAGCTTTCTTT
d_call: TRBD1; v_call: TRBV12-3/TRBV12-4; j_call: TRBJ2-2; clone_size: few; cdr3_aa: CASSKTDRGRAGELFF; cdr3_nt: TGTGCCAGCAGCAAAACGGACAGGGGGCGAGCCGGGGAGCTGTTTTTT
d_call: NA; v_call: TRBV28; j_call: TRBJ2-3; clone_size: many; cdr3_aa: CASTLLGADTQYF; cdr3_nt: TGTGCCAGCACCCTGCTGGGGGCAGATACGCAGTATTTT
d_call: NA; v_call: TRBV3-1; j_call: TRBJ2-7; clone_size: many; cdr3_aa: CASSLQGKPYYEQYF; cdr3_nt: TGTGCCAGCAGCCTCCAGGGGAAACCCTACTACGAGCAGTACTTC
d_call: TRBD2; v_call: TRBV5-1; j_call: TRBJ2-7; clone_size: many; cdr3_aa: CASSLSRREDYEQYF; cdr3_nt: TGCGCCAGCAGCTTATCAAGGCGGGAGGACTACGAGCAGTACTTC
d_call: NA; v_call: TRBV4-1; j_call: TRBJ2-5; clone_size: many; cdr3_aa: CASSQEIAGAQETQYF; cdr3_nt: TGCGCCAGCAGCCAAGAGATAGCTGGCGCCCAAGAGACCCAGTACTTC
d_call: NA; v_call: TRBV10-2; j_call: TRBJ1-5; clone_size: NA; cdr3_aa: CASGQSGQPQHF; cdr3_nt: TGCGCCAGTGGACAGTCGGGACAGCCCCAGCATTTT
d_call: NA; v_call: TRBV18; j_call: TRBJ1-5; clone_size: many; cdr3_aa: CASSQIQGQPQHF; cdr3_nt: TGTGCCAGCTCACAAATACAGGGTCAGCCCCAGCATTTT
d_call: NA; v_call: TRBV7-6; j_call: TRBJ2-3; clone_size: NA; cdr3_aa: CASSLAPTGTDTQYF; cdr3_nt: TGTGCCAGCAGCTTAGCGCCCACAGGGACAGATACGCAGTATTTT
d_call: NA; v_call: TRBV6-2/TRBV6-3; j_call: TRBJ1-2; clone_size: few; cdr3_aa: CVSSPDYYGYTF; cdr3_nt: TGTGTCAGCAGTCCAGACTACTATGGCTACACCTTC
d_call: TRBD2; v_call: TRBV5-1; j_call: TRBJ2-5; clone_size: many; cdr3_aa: CASSIGLAEQETQYF; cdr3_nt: TGCGCCAGCAGCATTGGACTAGCGGAGCAAGAGACCCAGTACTTC
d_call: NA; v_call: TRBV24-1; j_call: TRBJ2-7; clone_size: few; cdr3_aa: CATSDPTGNYEQYF; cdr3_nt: TGTGCCACCAGTGACCCGACAGGCAACTACGAGCAGTACTTC
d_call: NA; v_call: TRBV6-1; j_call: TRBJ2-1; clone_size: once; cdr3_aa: CASWREPLYNEQFF; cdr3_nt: TGTGCCAGCTGGAGGGAACCACTATACAATGAGCAGTTCTTC
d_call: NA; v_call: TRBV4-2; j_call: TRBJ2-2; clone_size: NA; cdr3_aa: CASNLSGGTGELFF; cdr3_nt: TGTGCCAGCAATCTCTCCGGGGGTACCGGGGAGCTGTTTTTT
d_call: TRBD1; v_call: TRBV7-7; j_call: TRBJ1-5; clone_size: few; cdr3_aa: CASSLEAGGWGQPQHF; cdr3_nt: TGTGCTAGCAGCTTAGAGGCAGGGGGCTGGGGTCAGCCCCAGCATTTT
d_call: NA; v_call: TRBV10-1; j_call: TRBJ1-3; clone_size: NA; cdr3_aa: CASSDGQGNTIYF; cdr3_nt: TGCGCCAGCAGTGACGGACAAGGAAACACCATATATTTT
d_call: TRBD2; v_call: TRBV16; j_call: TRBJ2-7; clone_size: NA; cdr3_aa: CASSQSMGRGSYEQYF; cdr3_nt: TGTGCCAGCAGCCAATCGATGGGGCGGGGGTCCTACGAGCAGTACTTC
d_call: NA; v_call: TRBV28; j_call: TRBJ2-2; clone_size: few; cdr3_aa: CASRLVAYKGELFF; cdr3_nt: TGTGCCAGCAGACTCGTGGCCTATAAGGGGGAGCTGTTTTTT
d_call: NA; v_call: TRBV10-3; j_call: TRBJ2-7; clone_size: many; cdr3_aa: CATETDSSYEQYF; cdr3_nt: TGTGCCACTGAAACGGACAGCTCCTACGAGCAGTACTTC
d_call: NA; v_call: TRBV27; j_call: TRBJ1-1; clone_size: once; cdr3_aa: CAGRGWTEAFF; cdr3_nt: TGTGCCGGCAGGGGATGGACTGAAGCTTTCTTT
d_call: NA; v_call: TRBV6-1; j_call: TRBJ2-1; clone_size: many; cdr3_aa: CASRQGVSSYNEQFF; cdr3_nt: TGTGCCAGCAGACAAGGCGTGAGCTCCTACAATGAGCAGTTCTTC
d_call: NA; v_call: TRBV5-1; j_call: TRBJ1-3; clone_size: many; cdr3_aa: CASSLEAGHSGNTIYF; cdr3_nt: TGCGCCAGCAGCTTGGAGGCAGGCCACTCTGGAAACACCATATATTTT
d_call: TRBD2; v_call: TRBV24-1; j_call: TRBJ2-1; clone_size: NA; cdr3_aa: CATSDLKREYHNEQFF; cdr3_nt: TGTGCCACCAGTGATTTGAAGCGGGAGTACCACAATGAGCAGTTCTTC
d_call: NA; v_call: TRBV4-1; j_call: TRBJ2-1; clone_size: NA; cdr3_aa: CASSQDRVYNEQFF; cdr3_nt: TGCGCCAGCAGCCAAGATAGGGTTTACAATGAGCAGTTCTTC
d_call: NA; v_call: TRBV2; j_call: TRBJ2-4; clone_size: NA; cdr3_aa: CASRASGTKNIQYF; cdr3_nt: TGTGCCAGCAGAGCGTCCGGAACCAAAAACATTCAGTACTTC
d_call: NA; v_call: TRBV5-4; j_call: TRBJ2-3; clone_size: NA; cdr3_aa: CASSIIDTDTQYF; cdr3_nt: TGTGCCAGCAGCATAATAGACACAGATACGCAGTATTTT
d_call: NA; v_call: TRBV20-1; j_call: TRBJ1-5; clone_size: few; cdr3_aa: CSARDLGAVSNQPQHF; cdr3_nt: TGCAGTGCTAGAGATTTGGGGGCAGTTAGCAATCAGCCCCAGCATTTT
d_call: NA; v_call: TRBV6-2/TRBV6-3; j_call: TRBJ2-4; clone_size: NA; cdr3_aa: CASSEGIKNIQYF; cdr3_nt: TGTGCCAGCAGTGAGGGGATCAAAAACATTCAGTACTTC
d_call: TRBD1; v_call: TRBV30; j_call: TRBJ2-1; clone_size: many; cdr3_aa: CAWSGGTGGVNEQFF; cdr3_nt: TGTGCCTGGAGCGGCGGGACAGGGGGCGTCAATGAGCAGTTCTTC